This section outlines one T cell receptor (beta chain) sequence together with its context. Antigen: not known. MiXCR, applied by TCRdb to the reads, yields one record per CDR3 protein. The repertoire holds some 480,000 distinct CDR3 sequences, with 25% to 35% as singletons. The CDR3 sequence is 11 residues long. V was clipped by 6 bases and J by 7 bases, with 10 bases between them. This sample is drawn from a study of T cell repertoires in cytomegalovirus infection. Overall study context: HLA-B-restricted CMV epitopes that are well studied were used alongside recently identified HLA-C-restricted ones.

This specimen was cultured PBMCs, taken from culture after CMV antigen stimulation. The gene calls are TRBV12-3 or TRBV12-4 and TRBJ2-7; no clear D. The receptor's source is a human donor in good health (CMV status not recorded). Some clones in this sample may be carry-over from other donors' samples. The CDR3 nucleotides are TGTGCCAGCAGCCTTGCCCTGGAGCAGTACTTC. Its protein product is CASSLALEQYF.